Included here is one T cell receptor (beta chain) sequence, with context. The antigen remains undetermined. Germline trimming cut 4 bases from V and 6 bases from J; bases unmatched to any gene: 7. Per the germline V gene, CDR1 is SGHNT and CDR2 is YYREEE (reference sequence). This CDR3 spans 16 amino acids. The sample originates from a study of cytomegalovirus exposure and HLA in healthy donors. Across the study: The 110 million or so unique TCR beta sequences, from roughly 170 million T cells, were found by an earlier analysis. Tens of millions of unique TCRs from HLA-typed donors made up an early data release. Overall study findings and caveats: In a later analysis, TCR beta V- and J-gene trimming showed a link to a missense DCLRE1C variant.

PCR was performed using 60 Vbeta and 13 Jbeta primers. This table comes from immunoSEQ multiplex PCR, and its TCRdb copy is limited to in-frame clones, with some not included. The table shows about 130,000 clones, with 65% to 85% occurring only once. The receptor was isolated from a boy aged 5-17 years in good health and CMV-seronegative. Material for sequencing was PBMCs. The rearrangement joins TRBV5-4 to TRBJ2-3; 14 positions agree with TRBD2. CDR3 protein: CASSTGTSGSGDTQYF. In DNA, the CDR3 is TGTGCCAGCAGCACGGGGACTAGCGGGAGTGGGGATACGCAGTATTTT.